This TCR beta chain emerged from a study of cytomegalovirus exposure and HLA in healthy donors. TCRdb's copy holds only in-frame clones and misses some; the assay was immunoSEQ multiplex PCR. The table lists 250,000 to 350,000 clones, roughly 89% of them singletons, with under 0.85% in the top ten. The CDR3 sequence is 16 residues long. In germline, CDR1 is PRHDT, CDR2 FYEKMQ (reference sequence). Trimming removed 5 bases from V and 5 bases from J, with 19 bases in between. About this clone itself: Its target is not known.

Study-wide points: Whilst most TCR sequences proved rare, a subset of public TCRs occurred across many donors. The study labeled 150 to 200 TCR beta chains cytomegalovirus-associated. In vitro data verified three CMV-associated chains as specific for CMV antigens.

The J gene is TRBJ2-1, the V gene TRBV13, with a possible D match to TRBD2 (6 bases). The source material was PBMCs. This TCR was sampled from a woman aged 18-35 years in good health and CMV-seronegative. This chain's CDR3 is CASSPTVRGENNEQFF. CDR3 nucleotides: TGTGCCAGCAGCCCCACGGTGCGGGGAGAAAACAATGAGCAGTTCTTC.